This record covers a single T cell receptor (beta chain). Methods used by the authors: From reference gene primer amplification, estimates of nucleated cell counts were derived. Profiled with immunoSEQ multiplex PCR; TCRdb holds only in-frame clones, not every one. V and J calls and clone size follow that table, whereas D and trimming were derived from the DNA. The sample has 250,000 to 300,000 clones, about 82% seen once. Germline loops: CDR1 SGHRS, CDR2 YFSETQ. The CDR3 length is 16 residues. V was pared by 5 bases and J by 6 bases, with 13 bases of the junction left unmatched. The data stem from a study of blood T cell repertoires in COVID-19. Study-wide background: Sample material is recorded as cDNA or gDNA derived from T cells, B-cell-depleted T cells, or PBMCs.

The source is a man aged 45 to 65 with active or convalescent COVID-19. This rearrangement joins TRBV5-1 to TRBJ2-1; 8 nucleotides match TRBD2. Sequences were obtained from peripheral blood. In nucleotides, the CDR3 is TGCGCCAGCAGACCCCCGGGACTAGATCCTACCAATGAGCAGTTCTTC. Protein sequence: CASRPPGLDPTNEQFF.